The 19 T cell receptor beta chains presented below share a single source sample, sequenced in a study of cytomegalovirus exposure and HLA in healthy donors. PCR amplification relied on 60 Vbeta primers (plus 13 Jbeta primers). Clones were read by immunoSEQ multiplex PCR, and TCRdb kept only the in-frame ones, dropping some. The table lists roughly 120,000 clones, with around 3.9% in the top ten. Sequenced: PBMCs. The receptors were gathered from a young man in good health and CMV-seronegative.

The chain carries TRBV7-9 and TRBJ1-4; 7 nucleotides match TRBD1. With 5 bases clipped from V and 5 bases from J, the junction kept 11 bases outside the gene matches. Germline V gene data show CDR1 as SEHNR and CDR2 as FQNEAQ (reference sequence). The length of the CDR3 is 16 residues. The CDR3 DNA reads TGTGCCAGCAGCCACGACAACAGGGGCGTCAATGAAAAACTGTTTTTT. Translating gives CASSHDNRGVNEKLFF.

This chain joins TRBV11-2 and TRBJ2-1; 7 bases are shared with TRBD2. Per germline, CDR1 SGHAT and CDR2 FQNNGV. The CDR3 loop spans 17 amino acids. Losses at the gene ends were 1 base for V and 0 bases for J; bases not matched to a gene: 6. The CDR3 DNA follows: TGTGCCAGCAGCTTAGGTTTGCGGGAGATCTCCTACAATGAGCAGTTCTTC. Amino acids: CASSLGLREISYNEQFF.

This chain connects TRBV19 to TRBJ2-7, with 11 bases aligning to TRBD2. Germline CDR1 is LNHDA and CDR2 is SQIVND (reference sequence). The length of the CDR3 is 14 residues. After removal of 6 bases from V and 2 bases from J, the junction contained 3 bases not matched to a gene. CDR3 protein: CASRVAGGPYEQYF. The CDR3 DNA reads TGTGCCAGTAGGGTAGCGGGAGGGCCCTACGAGCAGTACTTC. Together with reference TRBV19 and TRBJ2-7, the CDR3 gives the full variable domain: DGGITQSPKYLFRKEGQNVTLSCEQNLNHDAMYWYRQDPGQGLRLIYYSQIVNDFQKGDIAEGYSVSREKKESFPLTVTSAQKNPTAFYLCASRVAGGPYEQYFGPGTRLTVT.

This chain connects TRBV5-4 to TRBJ2-2; TRBD2 matches 8 bases. The CDR3 is made up of 16 amino acids. The J segment lost 5 bases and the V segment lost 4 bases, leaving 10 bases of the junction unmatched. CDR1 SGHNT and CDR2 YYREEE come from the germline V gene (reference sequence). The CDR3 loop reads CASSPQRERRTGELFF. CDR3 bases: TGTGCCAGCAGCCCACAGCGGGAGAGAAGGACCGGGGAGCTGTTTTTT.

V and J are TRBV19 and TRBJ1-1; TRBD1 is a possible D gene (6 bases). Germline values: CDR1 LNHDA, CDR2 SQIVND (reference sequence). V was trimmed by 4 bases and J by 4 bases, leaving 13 bases between them. This CDR3 contains 14 residues. In DNA, the CDR3 is TGTGCCAGTAGTAGGCCGAGGGGGTTCACTGAAGCTTTCTTT. The encoded protein is CASSRPRGFTEAFF.

V gene TRBV11-2 combines with J gene TRBJ1-2; 7 nucleotides match TRBD1. The germline V gene encodes CDR1 SGHAT and CDR2 FQNNGV. The junction had 6 bases not matched to a gene; V was cut back by 5 bases and J by 3 bases. The CDR3 extends over 14 amino acids. CDR3 DNA: TGTGCCAGCAGCCCCCGACAGGGTGACTATGGCTACACCTTC. It codes for CASSPRQGDYGYTF.

This rearrangement joins TRBV28 to TRBJ1-5, with D hard to call. The CDR3 has 18 amino acids. Germline lookup yields CDR1 MDHEN and CDR2 SYDVKM. The germline V and J ends were trimmed by 0 bases and 8 bases, with 23 bases remaining between them. CDR3 sequence: CASSLWKTVRTRRKPQHF. DNA for the CDR3: TGTGCCAGCAGTTTATGGAAAACGGTCCGGACCCGGAGGAAGCCCCAGCATTTT. Full variable domain (remainder filled in from reference TRBV28 and TRBJ1-5): DVKVTQSSRYLVKRTGEKVFLECVQDMDHENMFWYRQDPGLGLRLIYFSYDVKMKEKGDIPEGYSVSREKKERFSLILESASTNQTSMYLCASSLWKTVRTRRKPQHFGDGTRLSIL.

The gene calls are TRBV27 and TRBJ1-1; D call uncertain. V was pared by 7 bases and J by 4 bases, with 16 bases between. CDR1 is MNHEY and CDR2 is SMNVEV in the germline V gene (reference sequence). CDR3 length: 14 residues. The CDR3 loop reads CASTPTDLGTEAFF. The CDR3 DNA reads as TGTGCCAGCACCCCAACTGACTTAGGCACTGAAGCTTTCTTT.

As regards this clone: Other nucleotide sequences from this sample produce the same CDR3. The J gene is TRBJ2-7, the V gene TRBV7-9, with 7 nucleotides matching TRBD1. J gave up 3 bases and V 3 bases, and 2 bases lay outside the gene matches. The CDR3 runs 13 residues. Germline CDR1 SEHNR, CDR2 FQNEAQ (reference sequence). The CDR3 sequence is CASSFGTDYEQYF. The CDR3 DNA is TGTGCCAGCAGCTTCGGGACAGACTACGAGCAGTACTTC. Based on the CDR3 plus reference TRBV7-9 and TRBJ2-7, the full variable domain is DTGVSQNPRHKITKRGQNVTFRCDPISEHNRLYWYRQTLGQGPEFLTYFQNEAQLEKSRLLSDRFSAERPKGSFSTLEIQRTEQGDSAMYLCASSFGTDYEQYFGPGTRLTVT.

The chain joins TRBV11-2 to TRBJ1-1, with 7 bases lining up with TRBD1. V lost 5 bases and J lost 0; bases outside the gene matches: 9. Germline V CDR1 and CDR2: SGHAT, FQNNGV. This CDR3 is built from 16 residues. In nucleotides, the CDR3 is TGTGCCAGCAGCCCTGCCTTTGACAGGGTGAACACTGAAGCTTTCTTT. It encodes CASSPAFDRVNTEAFF. Filled out from reference TRBV11-2 and TRBJ1-1, the complete variable domain reads EAGVAQSPRYKIIEKRQSVAFWCNPISGHATLYWYQQILGQGPKLLIQFQNNGVVDDSQLPKDRFSAERLKGVDSTLKIQPAKLEDSAVYLCASSPAFDRVNTEAFFGQGTRLTVV.

This rearrangement joins TRBV6-4 to TRBJ2-2, with D uncertain. The CDR3 runs to 14 residues. Germline CDR1 and CDR2: MRHNA and SNTAGT. V was cut by 1 base and J by 2 bases, with 5 bases left in between. The CDR3 coding sequence is TGTGCCAGCAGTGACTTATTAAACACCGGGGAGCTGTTTTTT. The encoded protein is CASSDLLNTGELFF.

The V call is TRBV29-1, the J call TRBJ2-1; a possible D gene is TRBD1 (6 bases). Trimming removed 6 bases from V and 6 bases from J, with 9 bases in between. This CDR3 region has 11 residues. From germline, CDR1 is SQVTM and CDR2 ANQGSEA. The CDR3 nucleotides read TGCAGCGTAGGACAGATCAATGAGCAGTTCTTC. Amino acids: CSVGQINEQFF.

The chain employs TRBV5-4 and TRBJ1-2, with unresolved D. The CDR3 is 13 residues long. V lost 5 bases and J 8 bases, leaving 16 bases between the germline ends. The germline gives CDR1 SGHNT, CDR2 YYREEE (reference sequence). CDR3 sequence: CASSPQVAGGYTF. The CDR3 DNA reads TGTGCCAGCAGTCCCCAGGTGGCTGGAGGCTACACCTTC.

V and J are TRBV27 and TRBJ2-6, with 7 nucleotides matching TRBD1. V lost 3 bases and J lost 0; bases outside the gene matches: 2. Germline V gene sequence: CDR1 MNHEY, CDR2 SMNVEV (reference sequence). CDR3 length: 16 residues. CDR3 DNA: TGTGCCAGCAGTTTTAGGACAGGCTCTGGGGCCAACGTCCTGACTTTC. Protein sequence: CASSFRTGSGANVLTF. Full variable domain (missing parts from reference TRBV27 and TRBJ2-6): EAQVTQNPRYLITVTGKKLTVTCSQNMNHEYMSWYRQDPGLGLRQIYYSMNVEVTDKGDVPEGYKVSRKEKRNFPLILESPSPNQTSLYFCASSFRTGSGANVLTFGAGSRLTVL.

The chain uses TRBV18 and TRBJ2-7; 11 bases are a match to TRBD2. This CDR3 region has 15 residues. Germline V lookup: CDR1 KGHSH, CDR2 LQKENI. V lost 6 bases to trimming and J lost 3 bases; unmatched junction nucleotides: 7. This CDR3 is CASSPGTSGLYEQYF. The CDR3 nucleotides are TGTGCCAGCTCGCCCGGGACTAGCGGCCTCTACGAGCAGTACTTC. Based on the CDR3 plus reference TRBV18 and TRBJ2-7, the full variable domain is NAGVMQNPRHLVRRRGQEARLRCSPMKGHSHVYWYRQLPEEGLKFMVYLQKENIIDESGMPKERFSAEFPKEGPSILRIQQVVRGDSAAYFCASSPGTSGLYEQYFGPGTRLTVT.

DNA of the CDR3: TGTGCCAGCAGTGAATTCGGGACAGGGGACCTCTATGGCTACACCTTC. Translating it yields CASSEFGTGDLYGYTF. The genes are TRBV25-1 and TRBJ1-2; 10 positions agree with TRBD1. From germline, CDR1 is MGHDK and CDR2 SYGVNS. The CDR3 extends over 16 amino acids. J lost 4 bases, V lost 1 base, and 6 bases had no gene match.

The chain couples TRBV4-2 to TRBJ2-3; 13 bases are a match to TRBD2. Germline lookup yields CDR1 LGHNA and CDR2 YNFKEQ. This CDR3 is built from 17 residues. Losses at the gene ends were 0 bases for V and 5 bases for J; bases not matched to a gene: 5. The CDR3 nucleotides read TGTGCCAGCAGCCAAGAACTAGCGGGGGGGCCTAAAGATACGCAGTATTTT. The encoded protein is CASSQELAGGPKDTQYF.

In nucleotides, the CDR3 is TGTGCCAGTAGTGGGACAGGGAACCCTAACTATGGCTACACCTTC. Translating it yields CASSGTGNPNYGYTF. The chain links TRBV19 to TRBJ1-2; TRBD1 matches 9 bases. This CDR3 spans 15 amino acids. Germline CDR1 LNHDA, CDR2 SQIVND (reference sequence). V dropped 5 bases and J dropped 0; count of bases not matched to a gene: 4.

The chain is built from TRBV4-1 and TRBJ2-7; 8 bases line up with TRBD2. Germline CDR1 MGHRA, CDR2 YSYEKL. Germline trimming cut 4 bases from V and 2 bases from J; bases unmatched to any gene: 4. This CDR3 has 14 amino acids. The CDR3 nucleotides read TGCGCCAGCAGCCCCGGGACTAGGGCCTACGAGCAGTACTTC. This encodes CASSPGTRAYEQYF.